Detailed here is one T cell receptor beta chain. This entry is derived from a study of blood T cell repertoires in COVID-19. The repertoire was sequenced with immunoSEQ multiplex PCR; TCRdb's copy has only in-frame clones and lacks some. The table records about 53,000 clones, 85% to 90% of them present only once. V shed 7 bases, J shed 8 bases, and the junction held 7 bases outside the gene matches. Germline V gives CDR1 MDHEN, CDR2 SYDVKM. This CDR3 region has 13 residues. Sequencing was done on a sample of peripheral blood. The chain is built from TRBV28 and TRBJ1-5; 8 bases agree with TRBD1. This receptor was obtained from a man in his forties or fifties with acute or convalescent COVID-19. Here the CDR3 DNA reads TGTGCCAGCAACAGGGGGGAAAGAAAGCCCCAGCATTTT. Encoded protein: CASNRGERKPQHF.